The TCR beta chain under discussion was sequenced for a study of T cell responses to AZD1222 COVID-19 vaccine. Study-wide results and limits: Across the whole spike, CD4 TCRs peaked at regions 160-218 and 743-854.

As to this clone: Its target is unknown.

V lost 5 bases and J lost 2, with 9 bases in between. This CDR3 spans 13 amino acids. Germline CDR1 KGHDR, CDR2 SFDVKD. Here immunoSEQ multiplex PCR was the method, and the copy in TCRdb shows in-frame clones only, minus some. The table includes more than 110,000 clones, 92% detected once. Here the sequenced sample was peripheral blood, taken on day 0 of AZD1222 vaccination. V and J are TRBV24-1 and TRBJ2-7; tentatively, D is TRBD1 (5 bases). The source of this sequence is an adult in good health. The DNA of the CDR3 is TGTGCCACCAGTGGCCCACAGGCCTACGAGCAGTACTTC. It yields the protein CATSGPQAYEQYF.